The 32 T cell receptor beta chains presented below share a single source sample, sequenced in a study of cytomegalovirus exposure and HLA in healthy donors. PCR employed 60 Vbeta and 13 Jbeta primers. Data came from immunoSEQ multiplex PCR; TCRdb stores just in-frame clones and leaves some out. This sample has tens of thousands of clones, with 62% found just once. The sequenced material came from PBMCs. These receptors were taken from a woman younger than 45 in good health and CMV-seropositive.

The rearrangement joins TRBV6-5 to TRBJ2-5; a possible D gene is TRBD2 (5 bases). This CDR3 is 16 amino acids long. V shed 2 bases and J shed 5 bases, with 18 bases lying between them. The germline V gene encodes CDR1 MNHEY and CDR2 SVGAGI. CDR3 residues: CASSYKASTRGETQYF. CDR3 coding DNA: TGTGCCAGCAGTTACAAAGCGTCAACAAGAGGGGAGACCCAGTACTTC.

This clone turned up a few times. This chain connects TRBV11-2 to TRBJ1-1; tentative D call: TRBD1 (5 bases). CDR1 is SGHAT, CDR2 FQNNGV, per germline. This CDR3 region has 16 residues. Trimming stripped 5 bases from V and 10 bases from J, with 26 bases between. The CDR3 nucleotides are TGTGCCAGCAGCCTACAGACTGGATTTGGCGTGGGGGGAGCTTTCTTT. It codes for CASSLQTGFGVGGAFF.

The chain uses TRBV9 and TRBJ1-6; 7 bases are shared with TRBD1. V lost 4 bases to trimming and J lost 6 bases; unmatched junction nucleotides: 10. Germline V gene sequence: CDR1 SGDLS, CDR2 YYNGEE. This CDR3 is 16 amino acids long. The CDR3 spells CASSPRGEVPNSPLHF. The CDR3, as DNA: TGTGCCAGCAGCCCCAGGGGGGAGGTCCCTAATTCACCCCTCCACTTT.

This clone was recorded a few times. The chain couples TRBV9 to TRBJ2-1, with D perhaps matching TRBD2 (6 bases). Germline-derived CDR1 and CDR2 are SGDLS and YYNGEE. The ends were cut back, 6 bases at V and 2 bases at J, with 15 bases in the middle. The CDR3 consists of 15 residues. The CDR3 DNA is TGTGCCAGCACTGTGCGGGGCCTACCCTACAATGAGCAGTTCTTC. It translates to CASTVRGLPYNEQFF.

The gene calls are TRBV7-9 and TRBJ2-7; 8 nucleotides align to TRBD1. The V and J ends lost 5 bases and 2 bases, in that order; junction bases with no gene match: 5. The CDR3 is 14 amino acids. In germline, CDR1 is SEHNR, CDR2 FQNEAQ (reference sequence). The CDR3 loop reads CASSLQGGPYEQYF. The CDR3 coding sequence is TGTGCCAGCAGCCTACAGGGGGGTCCCTACGAGCAGTACTTC.

This chain connects TRBV7-3 to TRBJ2-3, with a weak D call TRBD2 (5 bases). There are 17 residues in the CDR3. Germline CDR1 and CDR2: SGHTA and FQGTGA. V was cut by 6 bases and J by 0 bases, with 19 bases left in between. CDR3 DNA: TGTGCCAGCAGTCCGGGGAAGGGCAAAGGGAGCACAGATACGCAGTATTTT. It translates to CASSPGKGKGSTDTQYF.

In nucleotides, the CDR3 is TGTGCCAGCAGCCCCAGAGGACTTTCCTACGAGCAGTACTTC. This sequence encodes CASSPRGLSYEQYF. The chain employs TRBV9 and TRBJ2-7; possible D gene TRBD2, 5 bases. The CDR3 is made up of 14 amino acids. V lost 4 bases, J lost 1 base, and 12 bases lay in between. CDR1 and CDR2 from the germline V gene are SGDLS and YYNGEE.

The CDR3 here is CASSPSGVAGFYNEQFF. CDR3 bases: TGTGCCAGCTCACCCTCCGGGGTAGCGGGGTTTTACAATGAGCAGTTCTTC. The chain has TRBV18 and TRBJ2-1; 8 nucleotides match TRBD2. The CDR3 consists of 17 residues. Germline values: CDR1 KGHSH, CDR2 LQKENI. Unmatched junction bases numbered 11, after V lost 3 bases and J lost 4 bases.

V is TRBV10-2 and J is TRBJ1-4, with D possibly matching TRBD1 (6 bases). V was clipped by 6 bases and J by 4 bases, with 12 bases between them. The germline V gene encodes CDR1 WSHSY and CDR2 SAAADI. The CDR3 extends over 14 amino acids. CDR3 protein: CASRDGTSNEKLFF. The CDR3 nucleotides read TGCGCCAGCAGAGACGGGACAAGTAATGAAAAACTGTTTTTT.

Only a few counts were recorded for this clone. This sequence joins TRBV6-6 and TRBJ2-5; D possibly corresponds to TRBD2 (6 bases). The J call is doubtful: the DNA matches TRBJ2-7 better. The CDR3 extends over 14 amino acids. The germline CDR1 and CDR2 sequences are MNHNY and SVGAGI (reference sequence). The CDR3 coding sequence is TGTGCCAGCAGTTACGGGCGGGGATCCTACGAGCAGTACTTC. This encodes CASSYGRGSYEQYF.

The chain recombines TRBV11-2 with TRBJ2-6; possibly TRBD1 for D (5 bases). Per germline, CDR1 SGHAT and CDR2 FQNNGV. V lost 1 base to trimming and J lost 2 bases, with 9 bases between them. The CDR3 has 16 amino acids. CDR3 coding DNA: TGTGCCAGCAGCTTAGCTCCAGGGCCTGGGGCCAACGTCCTGACTTTC. It yields the protein CASSLAPGPGANVLTF.

This clone turned up a few times. In DNA, the CDR3 is TGTGCCAGTAAACAAGGACAGTTACCTACTGAAGCTTTCTTT. This sequence encodes CASKQGQLPTEAFF. The chain carries TRBV19 and TRBJ1-1; weak D call: TRBD1 (6 bases). CDR1 is LNHDA, CDR2 SQIVND, per germline (reference sequence). This CDR3 is 14 amino acids long. The V and J ends lost 7 bases and 5 bases respectively, with 17 bases between them.

This rearrangement joins TRBV7-8 to TRBJ2-3, with unresolved D. Germline V CDR1 and CDR2: SGHVS, FQNEAQ. Trimming took 1 base from V and 2 from J, leaving 10 bases between them. The CDR3 extends over 15 amino acids. The DNA for the CDR3 is TGTGCCAGCAGCTTAGTGATTGCGAACACAGATACGCAGTATTTT. It encodes CASSLVIANTDTQYF.

The V and J genes are TRBV2 and TRBJ1-2; no firm D call. This CDR3 has 11 residues. With 2 bases removed from V and 6 bases from J, the gap between germline ends came to 4 bases. Germline-derived CDR1 and CDR2 are SNHLY and FYNNEI. The DNA of the CDR3 is TGTGCCAGCAGTGAACAGGATGGCTACACCTTC. The encoded protein is CASSEQDGYTF.

There are a few counts of this clone. The rearrangement links TRBV19 to TRBJ2-6; 12 nucleotides line up with TRBD1. This CDR3 contains 18 residues. Germline CDR1 and CDR2: LNHDA and SQIVND (reference sequence). Germline trimming cut 6 bases from V and 0 bases from J; bases unmatched to any gene: 6. CDR3 loop: CASRAGQGALSGANVLTF. The CDR3 DNA follows: TGTGCCAGTAGGGCGGGACAGGGGGCTCTCTCTGGGGCCAACGTCCTGACTTTC.

The CDR3 DNA follows: TGCGCCAGCAGCTCCAACAGGGGGGCCCCAAACACTGAAGCTTTCTTT. Translated, it gives CASSSNRGAPNTEAFF. This rearrangement joins TRBV5-1 to TRBJ1-1, with 8 bases aligning to TRBD1. Looked up from germline, CDR1 is SGHRS and CDR2 is YFSETQ. This CDR3 spans 16 amino acids. The trim removed 3 bases at V and 2 bases at J, leaving 9 bases unmatched.

This clone appeared a few times. The chain employs TRBV7-2 and TRBJ2-1; 12 nucleotides agree with TRBD2. The length of the CDR3 is 15 residues. The germline gives CDR1 SGHTA, CDR2 FQGNSA. V gave up 4 bases and J gave up 7 bases; unmatched junction bases: 5. In DNA, the CDR3 is TGTGCCAGCAGCTCTAGCGGGGGGGCTTATAATGAGCAGTTCTTC. The encoded protein is CASSSSGGAYNEQFF.

V gene TRBV29-1 combines with J gene TRBJ1-2; D is unresolved. Trimming took 8 bases from V and 4 from J, leaving 11 bases between them. CDR3 length equals 11 residues. The V gene's germline CDR1 is SQVTM and CDR2 ANQGSEA. This CDR3 is CSSDNLYGYTF. CDR3 DNA sequence: TGCAGCTCTGACAACCTCTATGGCTACACCTTC.

The chain employs TRBV6-1 and TRBJ1-1; 7 nucleotides agree with TRBD1. The V gene end was trimmed by 2 bases and the J gene end by 4 bases; junction bases not matched to a gene: 10. Germline V gene sequence: CDR1 MNHNS, CDR2 SASEGT. The length of the CDR3 is 16 residues. The CDR3 DNA reads as TGTGCCAGCAGTGAAACAACAGGGGTGAGTCTCACTGAAGCTTTCTTT. Translating gives CASSETTGVSLTEAFF.

This rearrangement joins TRBV5-5 to TRBJ1-2, with 7 bases lining up with TRBD1. With 2 bases clipped from V and 1 base from J, the junction kept 8 bases outside the gene matches. CDR3 length equals 16 residues. Per germline, CDR1 SGHKS and CDR2 YYEKEE (reference sequence). CDR3 sequence reads: CASSLLQGLGNYGYTF. CDR3 bases: TGTGCCAGCAGCTTACTACAGGGGCTCGGTAACTATGGCTACACCTTC.

This clone has only a few counts. CDR3 amino acids: CASSLVLGQNAFF. CDR3 sequence (DNA): TGTGCCAGCAGCTTAGTTCTGGGACAGAACGCTTTCTTT. This chain links TRBV7-9 with TRBJ1-1; 7 bases line up with TRBD1. This CDR3 is built from 13 residues. The germline V gene encodes CDR1 SEHNR and CDR2 FQNEAQ (reference sequence). Losses at the gene ends were 1 base for V and 11 bases for J; bases not matched to a gene: 7.

The chain uses TRBV19 and TRBJ1-5, with TRBD1 matching over 11 bases. CDR3 length: 15 residues. From germline, CDR1 is LNHDA and CDR2 SQIVND (reference sequence). V lost 1 base to trimming and J lost 7 bases; unmatched junction nucleotides: 3. The CDR3 reads CASSIGTGGWQPQHF. In DNA, the CDR3 is TGTGCCAGTAGTATAGGGACAGGGGGCTGGCAGCCCCAGCATTTT.

The gene calls are TRBV12-5 and TRBJ1-5, with D perhaps matching TRBD1 (6 bases). The CDR3 consists of 16 residues. Per germline, CDR1 LGHNT and CDR2 FRNRAP. The V end lost 2 bases, the J end lost 0 bases, and 11 bases lay between the germline ends. CDR3 amino acids: CASGLWGRGSNQPQHF. The CDR3 nucleotides are TGTGCTAGTGGTTTGTGGGGCAGGGGTAGCAATCAGCCCCAGCATTTT.

The J gene is TRBJ2-1, the V gene TRBV29-1; 7 positions agree with TRBD2. Losses at the gene ends were 7 bases for V and 2 bases for J; bases not matched to a gene: 8. Looked up from germline, CDR1 is SQVTM and CDR2 is ANQGSEA. The CDR3 runs to 14 residues. The CDR3 sequence is CSGQTGTTYNEQFF. The DNA for the CDR3 is TGCAGCGGGCAAACCGGGACTACCTACAATGAGCAGTTCTTC.

The gene calls are TRBV29-1 and TRBJ2-1; 12 bases fit TRBD2. This CDR3 spans 15 amino acids. Germline CDR1 SQVTM, CDR2 ANQGSEA. V dropped 3 bases and J dropped 6; count of bases not matched to a gene: 6. The CDR3: CSVERLLAGGNEQFF. The CDR3 DNA follows: TGCAGCGTTGAGAGGCTACTAGCGGGGGGCAATGAGCAGTTCTTC.

The chain joins TRBV7-8 to TRBJ1-1; 9 bases map to TRBD1. This CDR3 has 12 residues. The V segment lost 4 bases and the J segment 6 bases; nucleotides outside the gene matches: 0. Germline V gene lookup returns CDR1 SGHVS and CDR2 FQNEAQ. The CDR3 DNA sequence: TGTGCCAGCAGCTGGACAGGGGCTGAAGCTTTCTTT. Translated: CASSWTGAEAFF.

This chain links TRBV27 with TRBJ2-7; TRBD2 might be the D (5 bases). This CDR3 has 12 amino acids. The V gene lost 0 bases and the J gene lost 9 bases, with 9 bases spanning the gap. The germline V gene has CDR1 MNHEY and CDR2 SMNVEV (reference sequence). The CDR3 loop is CASSLSGVRQYF. The CDR3 region has the DNA TGTGCCAGCAGTTTATCCGGGGTCAGGCAGTACTTC.

This sequence joins TRBV4-2 and TRBJ1-1; no definite D call. The germline V gene encodes CDR1 LGHNA and CDR2 YNFKEQ. CDR3 length: 15 amino acids. V lost 0 bases, J lost 0 bases, and 8 bases lay in between. The CDR3 spells CASSQDLQVNTEAFF. The CDR3 DNA follows: TGTGCCAGCAGCCAAGATCTCCAGGTGAACACTGAAGCTTTCTTT.

This chain links TRBV5-1 with TRBJ1-4; D remains unclear. The length of the CDR3 is 16 residues. Between the trimmed V and J ends, which lost 1 base and 1 base, there was a span of 11 bases. Per germline, CDR1 SGHRS and CDR2 YFSETQ. The CDR3 loop is CASSLKGDGTNEKLFF. The CDR3 DNA reads TGCGCCAGCAGCTTGAAAGGAGATGGAACTAATGAAAAACTGTTTTTT.

This sequence joins TRBV7-2 and TRBJ1-1; no firm D call. With 1 base removed from V and 8 bases from J, the gap between germline ends came to 11 bases. Germline V CDR1 and CDR2: SGHTA, FQGNSA. This CDR3 is 13 amino acids long. CDR3 residues: CASSLGPSREAFF. The CDR3 coding sequence is TGTGCCAGCAGCTTAGGGCCATCCAGAGAAGCTTTCTTT. The full variable domain, its missing parts supplied by reference TRBV7-2 and TRBJ1-1, is GAGVSQSPSNKVTEKGKDVELRCDPISGHTALYWYRQSLGQGLEFLIYFQGNSAPDKSGLPSDRFSAERTGGSVSTLTIQRTQQEDSAVYLCASSLGPSREAFFGQGTRLTVV.

The chain couples TRBV5-1 to TRBJ2-3, with 10 positions matching TRBD2. V shed 3 bases and J 4 bases; nucleotides not matched to a gene: 8. The germline V gene has CDR1 SGHRS and CDR2 YFSETQ. This CDR3 has 16 residues. The CDR3 here is CASSSPSGGIPDTQYF. In nucleotides, the CDR3 is TGCGCCAGCAGCTCCCCTAGCGGGGGTATCCCAGATACGCAGTATTTT.

V is TRBV5-1 and J is TRBJ1-2, with TRBD1 identical over 7 bases. Germline V lookup: CDR1 SGHRS, CDR2 YFSETQ. V trimming: 5 bases; J trimming: 7 bases; junction bases outside the gene matches: 5. The CDR3 is 12 amino acids. CDR3 amino acids: CASSWRDSGYTF. The DNA for the CDR3 is TGCGCCAGCAGTTGGAGGGACAGTGGCTACACCTTC.